The 4 T cell receptor beta chains reported below all come from one sample, sequenced in a study of cytomegalovirus exposure and HLA in healthy donors. 13 Jbeta primers and 60 Vbeta primers were used for the PCR. The table came from immunoSEQ multiplex PCR; TCRdb's copy has only in-frame clones and leaves some out. This sample's clone table lists 150,000 to 200,000 clones. Material for sequencing was PBMCs. The receptors were gathered from a man younger than 45 in good health and CMV-seronegative.

The gene calls are TRBV18 and TRBJ2-7, with 9 bases matching TRBD1. The CDR3 covers 14 residues. The germline gives CDR1 KGHSH, CDR2 LQKENI. V lost 4 bases, J lost 5 bases, and 6 bases stayed unmatched. The CDR3 bases are TGTGCCAGCTCACTCGGGACAGGGCCTCACGAGCAGTACTTC. This translates into CASSLGTGPHEQYF.

V and J are TRBV10-1 and TRBJ1-1; 8 positions agree with TRBD1. Germline CDR1 WNHNN, CDR2 SYGVQD (reference sequence). V dropped 5 bases and J dropped 4; count of bases not matched to a gene: 6. This CDR3 region has 14 residues. The CDR3 DNA follows: TGCGCCAGCAGTCCTGACAGGGGAAGCACTGAAGCTTTCTTT. Protein: CASSPDRGSTEAFF.

The CDR3 DNA reads as TGCAGTGCGCTACAGGGTACGGGCTACACCTTC. As protein: CSALQGTGYTF. The V call is TRBV20-1, the J call TRBJ1-2; TRBD1 is a possible D gene (6 bases). Germline CDR1 and CDR2: DFQATT and SNEGSKA (reference sequence). V gave up 6 bases and J gave up 8 bases, with 13 bases separating them. This CDR3 is built from 11 residues.

V gene TRBV2 combines with J gene TRBJ1-5; D gene uncertain. The CDR3 runs to 14 residues. Trimming pared 5 bases from V and 3 bases from J, leaving 11 bases between. Germline V gene lookup returns CDR1 SNHLY and CDR2 FYNNEI. The CDR3 DNA sequence: TGTGCCAGCAGTATTGGGCAGCTCAATCAGCCCCAGCATTTT. Its translation: CASSIGQLNQPQHF.